Presented here are 23 T cell receptor beta chains from one specimen sequenced in a study of spatial heterogeneity in lung cancer. Time point in this sample: sample taken at primary tumor resection. TCRdb processed the 5' RACE reads anew with MiXCR; each CDR3 protein has one entry. The sample has roughly 48,000 distinct CDR3 sequences; approximately 5.7% are singletons. The material was PBMCs, obtained at surgery. These receptors originate from a male donor with early-stage non-small cell lung cancer.

This clonotype was seen many times. The chain uses TRBV5-1 and TRBJ2-2; 7 bases map to TRBD1. Germline loops: CDR1 SGHRS, CDR2 YFSETQ. The V and J ends lost 0 bases and 6 bases, in that order; junction bases with no gene match: 8. The CDR3 covers 16 residues. Here the CDR3 DNA reads TGCGCCAGCAGCTTGGTCCAGACAGGGTCCGCCGGGGAGCTGTTTTTT. This codes for CASSLVQTGSAGELFF.

This clonotype was seen ten or more times. V and J are TRBV12-3 or TRBV12-4 and TRBJ2-7; D may be TRBD1 (6 bases). The CDR3 runs to 14 residues. Between the trimmed V and J ends, which lost 5 bases and 4 bases, there was a span of 15 bases. The DNA of the CDR3 is TGTGCCAGCAGTCCCTCGGGACAAAATTACGAGCAGTACTTC. This sequence encodes CASSPSGQNYEQYF.

This clonotype was seen ten or more times. V is TRBV11-3 and J is TRBJ2-5, with a weak D call TRBD1 (5 bases). This CDR3 has 15 amino acids. Germline CDR1 reads SGHNT; CDR2 reads YENEEA. Deletions cut 1 base from V and 5 bases from J, with 14 bases between. The CDR3 loop is CASSLGVRDEETQYF. CDR3 in DNA: TGTGCCAGCAGCTTAGGGGTCAGGGATGAGGAGACCCAGTACTTC.

This clonotype was recorded many times. This chain connects TRBV18 to TRBJ2-5, with a possible D match to TRBD2 (5 bases). V was pared by 1 base and J by 2 bases, with 17 bases between. This CDR3 has 17 residues. CDR1 and CDR2 (germline): KGHSH, LQKENI. The CDR3 DNA reads as TGTGCCAGCTCACCACAACGGAGCGGTTCAGGACAAGAGACCCAGTACTTC. Its translation: CASSPQRSGSGQETQYF.

This clonotype was found many times. The gene calls are TRBV10-3 and TRBJ2-7, with TRBD2 matching over 9 bases. This CDR3 is built from 13 residues. Trimming cost V 6 bases and J 3 bases; bases outside gene matches: 3. Germline-derived CDR1 and CDR2 are ENHRY and SYGVKD. CDR3 bases: TGTGCCATCAGGAATAGCGGGGGCTACGAGCAGTACTTC. Translating it yields CAIRNSGGYEQYF.

The genes are TRBV7-9 and TRBJ2-1; D is ambiguous. V gave up 8 bases and J gave up 0 bases, with 11 bases separating them. CDR1 is SEHNR and CDR2 is FQNEAQ in the germline V gene (reference sequence). The CDR3 is made up of 14 amino acids. The CDR3 loop is CASPTPSSYNEQFF. The CDR3 region has the DNA TGTGCCAGCCCGACTCCCAGCTCCTACAATGAGCAGTTCTTC.

This clonotype came up many times. The rearrangement links TRBV6-2 or TRBV6-3 to TRBJ2-3; D is unresolved. Germline V gene sequence: CDR1 MNHEY, CDR2 SVGEGT. Trimming removed 7 bases from V and 3 bases from J, with 5 bases in between. This CDR3 is 11 amino acids long. The CDR3 sequence: CASTTTDTQYF. The CDR3 DNA follows: TGTGCCAGCACGACGACAGATACGCAGTATTTT.

This clonotype has a count of ten or more. This chain connects TRBV10-3 to TRBJ2-1, with D perhaps matching TRBD2 (6 bases). The V gene's germline CDR1 is ENHRY and CDR2 SYGVKD. With 2 bases removed from V and 7 bases from J, the gap between germline ends came to 15 bases. The CDR3 sequence is 15 residues long. The CDR3 here is CAISEMTGVENEQFF. CDR3 DNA: TGTGCCATCAGTGAGATGACGGGAGTCGAAAATGAGCAGTTCTTC.

This clonotype occurred many times. The rearrangement joins TRBV29-1 to TRBJ2-5; D may match TRBD1 or TRBD2 (6 bases each). V was clipped by 3 bases and J by 5 bases, with 16 bases between them. The CDR3 is made up of 14 amino acids. Germline V CDR1 and CDR2: SQVTM, ANQGSEA. The CDR3 is CSVEVTGRGETQYF. As DNA, the CDR3 is TGCAGCGTTGAGGTGACAGGACGGGGGGAGACCCAGTACTTC.

The chain links TRBV29-1 to TRBJ2-2; 10 bases are shared with TRBD1. Germline V gene lookup returns CDR1 SQVTM and CDR2 ANQGSEA. With 2 bases clipped from V and 6 bases from J, the junction kept 6 bases outside the gene matches. The length of the CDR3 is 15 residues. CDR3 amino acids: CSVERRDRGSGELFF. The CDR3 region has the DNA TGCAGCGTTGAACGGCGGGACAGGGGATCCGGGGAGCTGTTTTTT.

This clonotype showed up many times. This rearrangement joins TRBV7-2 to TRBJ1-5, with TRBD1 as a possible D gene (5 bases). V lost 5 bases to trimming and J lost 7 bases, with 12 bases between them. Per germline, CDR1 SGHTA and CDR2 FQGNSA. The CDR3 extends over 13 amino acids. CDR3 bases: TGTGCCAGCAGCACGCAGGGAGTACAGCCCCAGCATTTT. Protein: CASSTQGVQPQHF.

This clonotype came up many times. The chain combines TRBV6-1 with TRBJ2-7; either TRBD1 or TRBD2 may fit D (5 bases each). Germline CDR1 reads MNHNS; CDR2 reads SASEGT. Deletions cut 0 bases from V and 4 bases from J, with 13 bases between. This CDR3 contains 15 residues. The CDR3 region is CASSEAGVARYEQYF. Here the CDR3 DNA reads TGTGCCAGCAGTGAAGCGGGGGTGGCCCGGTACGAGCAGTACTTC.

This clonotype was seen ten or more times. The genes are TRBV4-3 and TRBJ1-4; 8 bases are a match to TRBD1. The CDR3 extends over 14 amino acids. V was pared by 5 bases and J by 6 bases, with 5 bases of the junction left unmatched. Germline lookup yields CDR1 LGHNA and CDR2 YSLEER. The CDR3 is CASSRGGQDEKLFF. DNA of the CDR3: TGCGCCAGCAGCAGAGGGGGACAGGATGAAAAACTGTTTTTT.

This clonotype was seen many times. This chain joins TRBV9 and TRBJ2-3, with TRBD2 matching over 11 bases. Trimming removed 4 bases from V and 4 bases from J; junction bases left unmatched: 5. The CDR3 consists of 15 residues. Germline assignment: CDR1 SGDLS and CDR2 YYNGEE. The CDR3 sequence is CASSPGTSGADTQYF. The CDR3 region has the DNA TGTGCCAGCAGCCCTGGGACTAGCGGCGCAGATACGCAGTATTTT.

This clonotype was recorded at least ten times. This chain uses TRBV7-2 with TRBJ2-2, with D tentatively TRBD2 (6 bases). The CDR3 contains 15 residues. CDR1 SGHTA and CDR2 FQGNSA come from the germline V gene. Trimming left V 0 bases short and J 4 bases short, with 9 bases between. DNA for the CDR3: TGTGCCAGCAGCTTAGCCGGGAGTGGCACCGGGGAGCTGTTTTTT. It translates to CASSLAGSGTGELFF.

This clonotype was seen repeatedly, ten times or more. This sequence joins TRBV3-1 and TRBJ2-3; 12 nucleotides match TRBD2. The CDR3 consists of 18 residues. After removal of 5 bases from V and 0 bases from J, the junction contained 9 bases not matched to a gene. Germline lookup yields CDR1 LGHDT and CDR2 YNNKEL (reference sequence). The CDR3: CASSAGTSGSPSTDTQYF. CDR3 coding DNA: TGTGCCAGCAGCGCCGGGACTAGCGGGTCACCTAGCACAGATACGCAGTATTTT.

This clonotype showed up many times. The chain has TRBV20-1 and TRBJ2-2; D call uncertain. Deletions cut 3 bases from V and 5 bases from J, with 13 bases between. The CDR3 is 14 residues long. Germline CDR1 DFQATT, CDR2 SNEGSKA (reference sequence). The CDR3 loop reads CSARVTDRTGELFF. The CDR3 DNA sequence: TGCAGTGCTAGGGTGACGGACCGAACCGGGGAGCTGTTTTTT.

This clonotype was seen many times. This sequence joins TRBV19 and TRBJ2-1; 10 nucleotides match TRBD2. The CDR3 is 16 amino acids. Germline CDR1 is LNHDA and CDR2 is SQIVND (reference sequence). Unmatched junction bases numbered 10, after V lost 1 base and J lost 10 bases. The DNA of the CDR3 is TGTGCCAGTAGTATAGGGGCTAGCGGGAGTTATTACGAGCAGTTCTTC. Its protein is CASSIGASGSYYEQFF.

In this sample, this clonotype turned up many times. V is TRBV5-1 and J is TRBJ2-2; D remains unclear. This CDR3 region has 15 residues. Germline lookup yields CDR1 SGHRS and CDR2 YFSETQ. Trimming removed 4 bases from V and 3 bases from J, with 13 bases in between. DNA for the CDR3: TGCGCCAGCAGCCGCGACTGGGTCGACACCGGGGAGCTGTTTTTT. Protein: CASSRDWVDTGELFF.

The rearrangement joins TRBV7-2 to TRBJ2-3, with 7 bases fitting TRBD1. The CDR3 is 15 residues long. The V and J ends lost 4 bases and 5 bases, in that order; junction bases with no gene match: 9. Germline V gene data show CDR1 as SGHTA and CDR2 as FQGNSA. The CDR3, as DNA: TGTGCCAGCAGCTCGGACAGGTTTGGAGGAGATACGCAGTATTTT. It is translated as CASSSDRFGGDTQYF. Variable domain in full (rest from reference TRBV7-2 and TRBJ2-3): GAGVSQSPSNKVTEKGKDVELRCDPISGHTALYWYRQSLGQGLEFLIYFQGNSAPDKSGLPSDRFSAERTGGSVSTLTIQRTQQEDSAVYLCASSSDRFGGDTQYFGPGTRLTVL.

Many counts were recorded for this clonotype. V usage is TRBV18 and J usage is TRBJ1-1; D gene unclear. Germline CDR1 and CDR2: KGHSH and LQKENI. V lost 5 bases to trimming and J lost 3 bases, with 10 bases between them. CDR3 size: 13 residues. CDR3 bases: TGTGCCAGCTCATCCGCTCGCGACACTGAAGCTTTCTTT. Translated, it gives CASSSARDTEAFF.

This clonotype was recorded many times. This chain uses TRBV6-6 with TRBJ2-1; the D is unclear. The CDR3 is 15 amino acids. Germline CDR1 reads MNHNY; CDR2 reads SVGAGI (reference sequence). Trimming took 10 bases from V and 4 from J, leaving 20 bases between them. CDR3 in amino acids: CATALPQAYYNEQFF. DNA of the CDR3: TGTGCCACCGCCTTACCGCAAGCCTATTACAATGAGCAGTTCTTC.

This clonotype was recorded at least ten times. The gene calls are TRBV6-1 and TRBJ2-1, with 10 bases that match TRBD2. CDR1 is MNHNS and CDR2 is SASEGT in the germline V gene. Unmatched junction bases numbered 3, after V lost 6 bases and J lost 7 bases. CDR3 length: 13 residues. The CDR3 region has the DNA TGTGCCAGCAGCGCAGCGGGAGGGAATGAGCAGTTCTTC. It translates to CASSAAGGNEQFF.